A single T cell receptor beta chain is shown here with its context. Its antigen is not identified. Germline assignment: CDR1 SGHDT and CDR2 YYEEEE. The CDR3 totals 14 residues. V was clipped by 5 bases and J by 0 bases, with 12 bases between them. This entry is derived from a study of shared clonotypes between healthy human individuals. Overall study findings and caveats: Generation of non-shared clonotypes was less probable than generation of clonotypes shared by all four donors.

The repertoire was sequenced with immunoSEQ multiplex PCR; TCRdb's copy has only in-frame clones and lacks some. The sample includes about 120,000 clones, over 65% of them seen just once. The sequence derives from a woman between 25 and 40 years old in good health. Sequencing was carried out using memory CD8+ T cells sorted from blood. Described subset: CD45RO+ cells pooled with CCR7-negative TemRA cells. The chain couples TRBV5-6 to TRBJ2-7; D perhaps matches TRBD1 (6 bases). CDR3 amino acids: CASRPGTLSYEQYF. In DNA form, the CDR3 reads TGTGCCAGCAGACCCGGGACACTCTCCTACGAGCAGTACTTC.